The sequence of this TCR beta chain was determined in a study of identical twins. Germline V gives CDR1 SEHNR, CDR2 FQNEAQ (reference sequence). This CDR3 spans 13 amino acids. Trimming pared 1 base from V and 4 bases from J, leaving 5 bases between. TCRdb independently ran MiXCR on the 5' RACE reads; one entry per CDR3 protein. This table has 650,000 to 800,000 distinct CDR3 sequences, about 9.4% appearing once. These same records also appear under a second study, on yellow fever vaccine responses in identical twins.

This clonotype was sampled from a woman younger than 35 in good health. This chain joins TRBV7-9 and TRBJ1-3; D is undetermined. The sequenced material came from PBMCs. As DNA, the CDR3 is TGTGCCAGCAGCTTAGTCCAGGGAAACACCATATATTTT. Residues: CASSLVQGNTIYF.